This T cell receptor (beta chain) is drawn from a study of human T cells and chemical hapten exposure. The CDR3 sequence is 15 residues long. The V end lost 6 bases, the J end lost 0 bases, and 14 bases lay between the germline ends. Time point denoted: pre-sensitization, week 0. The treatment is: therapeutic diphenylcyclopropenone sensitization with weekly scalp DPC. MiXCR, run by TCRdb on the RACE reads, gives a single entry per CDR3 protein. The sample lists roughly 38,000 distinct CDR3 sequences, roughly 12% seen once, with 4.5% to 6% in the top ten. This clonotype was counted between two and nine times.

The V and J genes are TRBV12-3 or TRBV12-4 and TRBJ2-5, with a tentative D call TRBD1 (6 bases). Sequenced here: whole blood, sampled in connection with sensitization to the hapten diphenylcyclopropenone (DPC). This TCR came from a woman between 25 and 40 years old with alopecia areata. Some clones in this sample may be carry-over from other donors' samples. For the CDR3, the DNA is TGTGCCAGCAGCACTCAGGGGAGTTACCAAGAGACCCAGTACTTC. It encodes CASSTQGSYQETQYF.